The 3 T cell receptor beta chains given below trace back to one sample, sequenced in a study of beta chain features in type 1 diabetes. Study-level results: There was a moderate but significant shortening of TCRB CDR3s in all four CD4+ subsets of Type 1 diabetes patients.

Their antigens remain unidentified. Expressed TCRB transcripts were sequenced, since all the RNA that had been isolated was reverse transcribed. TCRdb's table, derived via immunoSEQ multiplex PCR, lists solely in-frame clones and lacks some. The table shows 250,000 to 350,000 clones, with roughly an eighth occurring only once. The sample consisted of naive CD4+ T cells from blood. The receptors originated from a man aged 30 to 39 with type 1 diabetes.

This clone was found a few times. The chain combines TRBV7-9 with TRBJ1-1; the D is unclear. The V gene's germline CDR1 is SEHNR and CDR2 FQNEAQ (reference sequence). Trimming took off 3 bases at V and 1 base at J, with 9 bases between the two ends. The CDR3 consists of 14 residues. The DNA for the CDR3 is TGTGCCAGCAGCTTCTACGACACGAACACTGAAGCTTTCTTT. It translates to CASSFYDTNTEAFF.

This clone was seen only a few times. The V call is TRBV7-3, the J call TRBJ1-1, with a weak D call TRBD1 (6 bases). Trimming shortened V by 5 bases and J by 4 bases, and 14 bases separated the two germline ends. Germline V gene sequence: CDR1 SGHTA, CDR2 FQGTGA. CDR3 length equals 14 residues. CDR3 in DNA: TGTGCCAGCAGCCTCAGGGGTTCGAGCACTGAAGCTTTCTTT. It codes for CASSLRGSSTEAFF. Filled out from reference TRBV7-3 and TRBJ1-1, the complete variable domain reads GAGVSQTPSNKVTEKGKYVELRCDPISGHTALYWYRQSLGQGPEFLIYFQGTGAADDSGLPNDRFFAVRPEGSVSTLKIQRTERGDSAVYLCASSLRGSSTEAFFGQGTRLTVV.

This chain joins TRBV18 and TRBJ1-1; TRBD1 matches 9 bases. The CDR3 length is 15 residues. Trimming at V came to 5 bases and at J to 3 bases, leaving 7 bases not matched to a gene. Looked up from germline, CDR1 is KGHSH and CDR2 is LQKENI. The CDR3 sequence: CASSSGQGGDTEAFF. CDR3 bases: TGTGCCAGCTCATCGGGACAGGGTGGTGACACTGAAGCTTTCTTT.